These 7 T cell receptor beta chains originate from one sample sequenced in a study of cytotoxic CD8 clonotypes in ibrutinib-treated CLL. TCRdb's table, derived via immunoSEQ multiplex PCR, lists solely in-frame clones and lacks some. The table includes 30,000 to 40,000 clones, around 70% detected once. The sequencing used PBMCs, collected at disease progression, from a patient treated with ibrutinib. Receptors originate from a human donor with chronic lymphocytic leukemia.

The chain uses TRBV7-3 and TRBJ2-1, with D possibly called TRBD1 or TRBD2 (6 bases each). This CDR3 has 13 amino acids. Germline V gene lookup returns CDR1 SGHTA and CDR2 FQGTGA. V gave up 2 bases and J gave up 8 bases, with 10 bases separating them. CDR3 coding DNA: TGTGCCAGCAGCTTACTGGGGGGCGATGAGCAGTTCTTC. Protein product: CASSLLGGDEQFF.

The CDR3 protein is CASSLMSGAGELFF. DNA for the CDR3: TGTGCCAGCAGCTTAATGTCGGGGGCCGGGGAGCTGTTTTTT. The rearrangement uses TRBV7-3 and TRBJ2-2, with D possibly being TRBD2 (6 bases). Deletions cut 1 base from V and 6 bases from J, with 9 bases between. This CDR3 has 14 residues. Germline loops: CDR1 SGHTA, CDR2 FQGTGA.

The CDR3 loop reads CASSQDLITSGPVGELFF. The CDR3 region has the DNA TGCGCCAGCAGCCAAGATCTCATCACGTCGGGCCCAGTCGGGGAGCTGTTTTTT. The V and J genes are TRBV4-1 and TRBJ2-2, with D hard to call. V gave up 0 bases and J gave up 7 bases, with 21 bases separating them. Germline lookup yields CDR1 MGHRA and CDR2 YSYEKL. The CDR3 length is 18 residues.

This clone has more than one count but fewer than ten. V usage is TRBV2 and J usage is TRBJ1-2; TRBD1 matches at 9 bases. The CDR3 contains 16 residues. J lost 1 base, V lost 3 bases, and 6 bases had no gene match. Per germline, CDR1 SNHLY and CDR2 FYNNEI. The CDR3 region is CASSEGQGGLNYGYTF. CDR3 sequence (DNA): TGTGCCAGCAGTGAGGGACAGGGAGGACTTAACTATGGCTACACCTTC.

This rearrangement joins TRBV7-8 to TRBJ2-2; D is unresolved. This CDR3 region has 12 residues. Germline V lookup: CDR1 SGHVS, CDR2 FQNEAQ. Trimming stripped 5 bases from V and 6 bases from J, with 7 bases between. Here the CDR3 DNA reads TGTGCCAGCAGCCTAACCGCCGGGGAGCTGTTTTTT. Amino acids: CASSLTAGELFF.

This rearrangement joins TRBV4-1 to TRBJ2-5; D might be TRBD2 (7 bases). V was clipped by 1 base and J by 1 base, with 13 bases between them. The CDR3 contains 16 residues. Germline CDR1 reads MGHRA; CDR2 reads YSYEKL. The CDR3 nucleotides are TGCGCCAGCAGCCAAGCGTGGGCGGGGGCCCAAGAGACCCAGTACTTC. Translated: CASSQAWAGAQETQYF.

V and J are TRBV4-1 and TRBJ1-1; 8 positions match TRBD1. Germline V gene sequence: CDR1 MGHRA, CDR2 YSYEKL. With V trimmed by 1 base and J by 0 bases, 7 bases remained unmatched. The CDR3 length is 17 residues. CDR3 in DNA: TGCGCCAGCAGCCAAGGCCCAGGGGGCAGACTGAACACTGAAGCTTTCTTT. Its translation: CASSQGPGGRLNTEAFF.